This T cell receptor (beta chain) was documented in a study of blood T cell repertoires in COVID-19 (dated by TCRdb to the early 2020s). Background for the entire study: Samples covering the acute and convalescent phases of COVID-19 were provided by collaborators in the United States, Italy and Spain. The samples were drawn from the first 160 participants of the ongoing ImmuneRACE study and from under 1,500 subjects provided by 6 global collaborators. Nearly every sample came with metadata listing a de-identified subject ID, COVID-19 status, age in years and sex. Where available, HLA class I and class II types were obtained from metadata supplied by the sample provider rather than from assay-based typing. Deeply sampled blood TCRbeta repertoires from subjects exposed to, actively infected with, or recovered from COVID-19 were included in the dataset. The prospective study material was composed of cDNA or gDNA derived from T cells, B-cell-depleted T cells, or PBMCs. A freely available public database, intended as a resource for researchers studying the immune response to SARS-CoV-2, is where the repertoires were released.

The CDR3 spans 15 residues, from the cysteine through the phenylalanine. Only the CDR3 portion is preserved as DNA: 45 bases, with reading frame beginning at the first base. In the germline V gene, CDR1 corresponds to SGDLS and CDR2 to YYNGEE. Between the V and J ends, shortened by 3 bases and 5 bases respectively, the junction contains 16 bases. Collaborating institutions collected whole blood in K2EDTA tubes following their own protocols. Collaborator samples were shipped for TCRbeta analysis as frozen whole blood, isolated PBMCs, or DNA extracted from either sample type. General conclusions and limits of the study: Clinical and demographic metadata were provided uncurated, with the amount varying by source and participant.

With respect to this clone: Its antigen remains unidentified. No much larger clonotype is one base removed from it; base qualities were not supplied.

TCRbeta CDR3 regions were amplified from genomic DNA by means of the immunoSEQ Assay, a bias-controlled multiplex PCR. The source study handled its data this way. The number of nucleated cells in each sample was estimated by amplification of reference gene primers within the assay. To quantify the absolute abundance of each unique TCRbeta CDR3 rearrangement, sequence reads were collapsed and filtered. Productive Simpson clonality was computed per sample as the square root of Simpson's diversity index over productive rearrangements. TCRdb re-hosts the immuneACCESS table, in-frame sequences only. Its copies lack some clones; in the studies checked, an unresolved V gene accounts for under half of them, and the cause for the rest is not known. V, J and clone size reflect that table, while D and trimming were determined from the DNA. Within this sample are about 54,000 clones, with around 86% of them counted one time only. In total, the top ten clones hold 25% to 30% of the sample.

Material for sequencing was peripheral blood. The chain is encoded by TRBV9 joined to TRBJ2-3; tentative D gene TRBD1, with 6 bases matching. The TCR was taken from a human donor in a cohort sampled during active COVID-19. DNA sequence: TGTGCCAGCAGCGGACGACAGGAGGAACAAGATACGCAGTATTTT. This codes for CASSGRQEEQDTQYF.